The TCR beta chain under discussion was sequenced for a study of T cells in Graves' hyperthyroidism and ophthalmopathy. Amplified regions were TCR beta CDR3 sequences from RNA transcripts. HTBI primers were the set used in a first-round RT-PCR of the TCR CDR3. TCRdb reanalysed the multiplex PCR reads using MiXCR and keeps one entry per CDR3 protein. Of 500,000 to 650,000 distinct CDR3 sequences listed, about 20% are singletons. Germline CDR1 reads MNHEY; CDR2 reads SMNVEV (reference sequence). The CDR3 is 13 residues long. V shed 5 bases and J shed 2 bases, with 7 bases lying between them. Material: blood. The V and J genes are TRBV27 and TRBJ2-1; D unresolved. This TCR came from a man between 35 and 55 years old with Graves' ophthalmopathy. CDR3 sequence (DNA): TGTGCCAGCAGTCCAGCCCCCTACAATGAGCAGTTCTTC. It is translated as CASSPAPYNEQFF.